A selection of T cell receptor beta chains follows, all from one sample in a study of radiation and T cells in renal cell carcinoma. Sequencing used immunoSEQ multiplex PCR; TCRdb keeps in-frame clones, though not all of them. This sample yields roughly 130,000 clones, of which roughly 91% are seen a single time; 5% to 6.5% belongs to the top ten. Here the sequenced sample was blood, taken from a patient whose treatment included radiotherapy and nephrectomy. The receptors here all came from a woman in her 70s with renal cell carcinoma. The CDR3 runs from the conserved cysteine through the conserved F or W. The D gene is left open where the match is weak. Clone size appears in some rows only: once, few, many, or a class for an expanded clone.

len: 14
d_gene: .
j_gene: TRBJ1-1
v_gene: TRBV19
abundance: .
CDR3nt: TGTGCCAGTAGTCCCCGGGGACAGAACACTGAAGCTTTCTTT
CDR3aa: CASSPRGQNTEAFF

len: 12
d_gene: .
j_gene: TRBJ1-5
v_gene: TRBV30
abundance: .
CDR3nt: TGTGCCTGGAGGGTAAGGGGTCAGCCCCAGCATTTT
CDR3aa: CAWRVRGQPQHF

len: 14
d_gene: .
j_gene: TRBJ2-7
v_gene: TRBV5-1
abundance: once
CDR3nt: TGCGCCAGCAGCTTGGCCGGGCGGACGAACGAGCAGTACTTC
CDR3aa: CASSLAGRTNEQYF

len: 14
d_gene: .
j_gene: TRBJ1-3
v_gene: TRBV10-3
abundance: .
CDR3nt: TGTGCCATCAGTGATGTGGCTTCTGGAAACACCATATATTTT
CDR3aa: CAISDVASGNTIYF

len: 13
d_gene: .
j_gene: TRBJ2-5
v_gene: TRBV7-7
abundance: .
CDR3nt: TGTGCTAGCAGCTTAGGCTTTGTGGAGACCCAGTACTTC
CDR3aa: CASSLGFVETQYF

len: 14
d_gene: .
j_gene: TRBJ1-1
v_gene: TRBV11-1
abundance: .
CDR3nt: TGTGCCAGCAGCCCCCCAGGGGTCGGGACTGAAGCTTTCTTT
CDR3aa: CASSPPGVGTEAFF

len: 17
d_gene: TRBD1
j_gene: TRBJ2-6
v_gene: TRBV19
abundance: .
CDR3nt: TGTGCCAGTAGTACGGACAGGGGGCGAAAGGGGGCCAACGTCCTGACTTTC
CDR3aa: CASSTDRGRKGANVLTF

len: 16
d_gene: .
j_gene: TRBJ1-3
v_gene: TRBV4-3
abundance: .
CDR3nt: TGCGCCAGCAGCCAAGTTCCGGGGGTTTCCGGAAACACCATATATTTT
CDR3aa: CASSQVPGVSGNTIYF

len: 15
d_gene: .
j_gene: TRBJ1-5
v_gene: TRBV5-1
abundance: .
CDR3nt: TGCGCCAGCAGCTATTCGGGGGGTAGCAATCAGCCCCAGCATTTT
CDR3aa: CASSYSGGSNQPQHF

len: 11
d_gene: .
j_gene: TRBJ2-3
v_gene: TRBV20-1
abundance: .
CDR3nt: TGCAGTGCTAGAAGTGGGGATACGCAGTATTTT
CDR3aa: CSARSGDTQYF

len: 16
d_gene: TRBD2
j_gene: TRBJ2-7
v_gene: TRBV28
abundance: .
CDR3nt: TGTGCCAGCTTCTCCCCAAAGTTAGCGGGGAATTACGAGCAGTACTTC
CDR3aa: CASFSPKLAGNYEQYF

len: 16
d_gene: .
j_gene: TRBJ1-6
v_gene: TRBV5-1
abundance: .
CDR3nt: TGCGCCAGCAGCTTAGGAAGAGGGGGAGGAAATTCACCCCTCCACTTT
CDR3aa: CASSLGRGGGNSPLHF

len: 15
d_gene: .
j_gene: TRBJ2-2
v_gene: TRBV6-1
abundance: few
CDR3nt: TGTGCCAGCAGTGAGAGGCGGGGTCTGACCGGGGAGCTGTTTTTT
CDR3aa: CASSERRGLTGELFF

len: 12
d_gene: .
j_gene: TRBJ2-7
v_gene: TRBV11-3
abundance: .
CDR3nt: TGTGCCAGCAGCGTAGGGATGTACGAGCAGTACTTC
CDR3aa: CASSVGMYEQYF

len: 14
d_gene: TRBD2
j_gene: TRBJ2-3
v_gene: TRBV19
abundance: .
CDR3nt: TGTGCCAGTAAGATAGCGGGCGGCACAGATACGCAGTATTTT
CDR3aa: CASKIAGGTDTQYF

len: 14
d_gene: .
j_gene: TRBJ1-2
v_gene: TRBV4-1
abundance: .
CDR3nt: TGCGCCAGCAGCCAAGAGGGCGGCAGCCCCCTTCCAAACTTC
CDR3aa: CASSQEGGSPLPNF

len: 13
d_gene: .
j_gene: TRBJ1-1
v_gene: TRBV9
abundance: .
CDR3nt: TGTGCCAGCAGCGTAGAGATGAACACTGAAGCTTTCTTT
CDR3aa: CASSVEMNTEAFF

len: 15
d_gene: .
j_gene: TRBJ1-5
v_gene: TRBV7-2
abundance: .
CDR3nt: TGTGCCAGCAGCTTAGCGGCCGGAGGGTGGGAGCCCCAGCATTTT
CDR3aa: CASSLAAGGWEPQHF

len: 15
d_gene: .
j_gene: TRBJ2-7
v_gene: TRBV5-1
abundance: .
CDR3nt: TGCGCCAGCAGCTTGGTGGCGGGGGCCTCCTACGAGCAGTACTTC
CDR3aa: CASSLVAGASYEQYF

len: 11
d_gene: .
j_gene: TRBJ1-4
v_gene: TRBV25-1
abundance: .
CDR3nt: TGTGCCAGCAAGGGGAATGAAAAACTGTTTTTT
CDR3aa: CASKGNEKLFF

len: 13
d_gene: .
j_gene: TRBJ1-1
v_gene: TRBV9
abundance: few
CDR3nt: TGTGCCAGCAGCGTCCATGACCTTACTGAAGCTTTCTTT
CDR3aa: CASSVHDLTEAFF

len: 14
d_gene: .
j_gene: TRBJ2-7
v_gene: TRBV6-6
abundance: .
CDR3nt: TGTGCCAGCAGCTCCCGTGAAGGGGCCTACGAGCAGTACTTC
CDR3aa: CASSSREGAYEQYF

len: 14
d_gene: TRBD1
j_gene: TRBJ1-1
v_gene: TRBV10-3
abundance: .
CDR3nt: TGTGCCATCAGTGAGAAGGGACAGGTCGCTGAAGCTTTCTTT
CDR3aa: CAISEKGQVAEAFF

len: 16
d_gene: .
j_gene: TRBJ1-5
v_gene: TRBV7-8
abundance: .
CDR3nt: TGTGCCAGCAGACTTACAAGGGCATCCCAGAATCAGCCCCAGCATTTT
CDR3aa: CASRLTRASQNQPQHF

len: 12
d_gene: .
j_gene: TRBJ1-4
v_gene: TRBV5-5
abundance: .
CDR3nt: TGTGCCAGCAGCTTCGGGACGAAAAATCTGTTTTTT
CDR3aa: CASSFGTKNLFF

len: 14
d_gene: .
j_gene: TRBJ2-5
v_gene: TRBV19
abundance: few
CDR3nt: TGTGCCAGTCGAGGGACACCCCCCGCGACGACCCAGTACTTC
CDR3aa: CASRGTPPATTQYF

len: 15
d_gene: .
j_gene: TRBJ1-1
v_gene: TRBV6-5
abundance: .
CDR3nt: TGTGCCAGCCAAGGGGGGGCGCGAGGAGGAACTGAAGCTTTCTTT
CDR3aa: CASQGGARGGTEAFF